The 5 T cell receptor beta chains below come from one sample, sequenced in a study of early T cells in non-severe SARS-CoV-2 infection. One entry per CDR3 protein, called by TCRdb with MiXCR from the 5' RACE reads. The sample lists approximately 52,000 distinct CDR3 sequences, roughly 8.2% occurring once. Sequencing was carried out using whole blood. Receptor source: an adult who was a healthcare worker with PCR-confirmed SARS-CoV-2 infection or an uninfected control (not recorded which).

The rearrangement uses TRBV5-1 and TRBJ2-2, with a possible D match to TRBD2 (6 bases). The CDR3 is 16 amino acids. The germline V gene encodes CDR1 SGHRS and CDR2 YFSETQ. Trimming took 3 bases from V and 5 from J, leaving 17 bases between them. The CDR3 nucleotides read TGCGCCAGCAGCTCGGTGACTGGCGGGGATACCGGGGAGCTGTTTTTT. The encoded protein is CASSSVTGGDTGELFF.

There are a few counts of this clonotype. CDR3 residues: CASSSTTGGYEQYF. CDR3 nucleotide sequence: TGTGCCAGCAGCTCTACGACAGGGGGCTACGAGCAGTACTTC. The chain carries TRBV7-6 and TRBJ2-7; TRBD1 matches 9 bases. The V segment lost 4 bases and the J segment 3 bases; nucleotides outside the gene matches: 4. This CDR3 has 14 amino acids. From germline, CDR1 is SGHVS and CDR2 FNYEAQ. The full variable domain, with the rest looked up from reference TRBV7-6 and TRBJ2-7, is GAGVSQSPRYKVTKRGQDVALRCDPISGHVSLYWYRQALGQGPEFLTYFNYEAQQDKSGLPNDRFSAERPEGSISTLTIQRTEQRDSAMYRCASSSTTGGYEQYFGPGTRLTVT.

This sequence joins TRBV28 and TRBJ1-3; D not resolved. This CDR3 has 12 amino acids. Germline-derived CDR1 and CDR2 are MDHEN and SYDVKM. V was pared by 3 bases and J by 3 bases, with 3 bases between. The CDR3 sequence: CASSFRGNTIYF. CDR3 DNA: TGTGCCAGCAGTTTCCGTGGAAACACCATATATTTT.

This clonotype occurred many times. This chain joins TRBV20-1 and TRBJ1-4, with D hard to call. Trimming took 1 base from V and 3 from J, leaving 6 bases between them. The germline CDR1 and CDR2 sequences are DFQATT and SNEGSKA (reference sequence). CDR3 length: 13 amino acids. CDR3 nucleotides: TGCAGTGCTAGAGGGGAAGCTAATGAAAAACTGTTTTTT. Translating it yields CSARGEANEKLFF.

In its sample, this clonotype was seen many times. This rearrangement joins TRBV6-6 to TRBJ2-1; no firm D call. V dropped 0 bases and J dropped 4 bases, with 13 bases sitting between them. Looked up from germline, CDR1 is MNHNY and CDR2 is SVGAGI (reference sequence). The CDR3 consists of 16 residues. The CDR3 protein is CASSYSTTLRYNEQFF. For the CDR3, the DNA is TGTGCCAGCAGTTACTCGACAACCTTACGATACAATGAGCAGTTCTTC.